Listed below are T cell receptor beta chains from one sample, sequenced in a study of cytomegalovirus exposure and HLA in healthy donors. Here immunoSEQ multiplex PCR was the method, and the copy in TCRdb shows in-frame clones only, minus some. The table lists about 210,000 clones, over 75% of them singletons. Sequencing was performed on PBMCs. All receptors come from a male donor in good health and CMV-seronegative. CDR3s include the opening cysteine and the closing phenylalanine or tryptophan. The D gene is left open where the match is weak. The size entry is marked missing in some rows and otherwise reads once, few, many or a size class.

v_call	d_call	j_call	clone_size	cdr3_nt	cdr3_aa
TRBV5-1	NA	TRBJ1-6	NA	TGCGCCAGCAGCTTGGATGCGGGGGCCGGAGAATCACCCCTCCACTTT	CASSLDAGAGESPLHF
TRBV29-1	NA	TRBJ2-3	NA	TGCAGCGTTGGAGGCCCCCTGACAGATACGCAGTATTTT	CSVGGPLTDTQYF
TRBV30	TRBD1	TRBJ2-7	once	TGTGCCTGGAGTAAACAGGGGGCGCGCTACGAGCAGTACTTC	CAWSKQGARYEQYF
TRBV5-1	TRBD2	TRBJ2-5	NA	TGCGCCAGCAGCTGGGGACTAGCGGGGGAGACCCAGTACTTC	CASSWGLAGETQYF
TRBV5-4	NA	TRBJ1-5	once	TGTGCCAGCAGCATTAACACGCATAGCAATCAGCCCCAGCATTTT	CASSINTHSNQPQHF
TRBV4-3	NA	TRBJ2-1	NA	TGCGCCAGCAGCCAGGGGGGCGGGAGTAGGAATGAGCAGTTCTTC	CASSQGGGSRNEQFF
TRBV2	NA	TRBJ2-5	NA	TGTGCCAACTCACGGGACTCCTTGTCCTACGGGCAGTACTTC	CANSRDSLSYGQYF
TRBV27	NA	TRBJ2-1	NA	TGTGCCAGCACCCTCGATAGCTCCTACAATGAGCAGTTCTTC	CASTLDSSYNEQFF
TRBV7-8	NA	TRBJ2-2	once	TGTGCCAGCATAATAGATGGAGCCACCGGGGAGCTGTTTTTT	CASIIDGATGELFF
TRBV5-1	NA	TRBJ2-7	NA	TGCGCCAGCAGCAGATCTCCTTACAACTACGAGCAGTACTTC	CASSRSPYNYEQYF
TRBV7-9	NA	TRBJ2-7	NA	TGTGCCAGCAGCCCTAGGGGGAAGTCCTACGAGCAGTACTTC	CASSPRGKSYEQYF
TRBV29-1	TRBD2	TRBJ2-2	once	TGCAGCGTCTCAGTGGGTAGCGGGGGGAACACCGGGGAGCTGTTTTTT	CSVSVGSGGNTGELFF
TRBV7-3	TRBD2	TRBJ2-2	NA	TGTGCCAGCAGCTTAACGTTGGGACTAGCGGTATCCGGGGAGCTGTTTTTT	CASSLTLGLAVSGELFF
TRBV28	NA	TRBJ1-4	few	TGTGCCAGCAGCCTTGGACAGCCTAATGAAAAACTGTTTTTT	CASSLGQPNEKLFF
TRBV18	NA	TRBJ1-6	few	TGTGCCAGCTCACCAGACCCTTCGGGGGGGCTATCACCCCTCCACTTT	CASSPDPSGGLSPLHF
TRBV7-2	NA	TRBJ2-6	once	TGTGCCAGCAGCTCTCTCGAGGGGGCTGGGGCCAACGTCCTGACTTTC	CASSSLEGAGANVLTF
TRBV7-9	NA	TRBJ2-7	NA	TGTGCCAGCAGTCAAGTCGCAGGGCACGAGCAGTACTTC	CASSQVAGHEQYF
TRBV14	TRBD2	TRBJ2-3	NA	TGTGCCAGTCATAGCGGGGTCACAGATACGCAGTATTTT	CASHSGVTDTQYF
TRBV5-4	NA	TRBJ2-7	NA	TGTGCCAGCAGCTTGGCCTCCGGGACTCTCGCCTACGAGCAGTACTTC	CASSLASGTLAYEQYF
TRBV5-4	NA	TRBJ2-7	NA	TGTGCCAGCAGCTTGAACCGGGGGTACGAGCAGTACTTC	CASSLNRGYEQYF
TRBV7-9	TRBD1	TRBJ1-3	NA	TGTGCCAGCAGCTCCTCGGGACAGGGTTACACCATATATTTT	CASSSSGQGYTIYF
TRBV5-1	NA	TRBJ1-2	NA	TGCGCCAGCAGCTTGGTGCAGGGGATCTATGGCTACACCTTC	CASSLVQGIYGYTF
TRBV5-5	TRBD1	TRBJ1-5	NA	TGTGCCAGCAGCTCGGGACAGGGGAGAAGCAATCAGCCCCAGCATTTT	CASSSGQGRSNQPQHF
TRBV6-1	TRBD1	TRBJ1-1	few	TGTGCCAGCAGCCATACAGGGGACACTGAAGCTTTCTTT	CASSHTGDTEAFF
TRBV28	TRBD1	TRBJ1-5	few	TGTGCCAGCAGCTACCCGGGACAGGGGCGGTCCCAGCATTTT	CASSYPGQGRSQHF
TRBV5-4	TRBD2	TRBJ2-1	NA	TGTGCCAGCAGCTTGGGCAGCGGGAGGGCCGGTGAGCAGTTCTTC	CASSLGSGRAGEQFF
TRBV28	NA	TRBJ2-3	NA	TGTGCCAGCAGTCCCAACGACAGGCCCACAGATACGCAGTATTTT	CASSPNDRPTDTQYF
TRBV7-6	TRBD2	TRBJ2-7	once	TGTGCCAGCAGCTCAACCGTGAGCGGGGTAGTTCCCTACGAGCAGTACTTC	CASSSTVSGVVPYEQYF
TRBV4-3	NA	TRBJ2-6	NA	TGCGCCAGCAGCCAGGAGGAGGGAACTGGGGCCAACGTCCTGACTTTC	CASSQEEGTGANVLTF
TRBV5-1	NA	TRBJ1-1	NA	TGCGCCAGCAGCCGCTTTGGGGAGGGGGGCACTGAAGCTTTCTTT	CASSRFGEGGTEAFF
TRBV4-1	NA	TRBJ1-2	NA	TGCGCCAGCAGCCAAGACAGATCTTTGAACTATGGCTACACCTTC	CASSQDRSLNYGYTF
TRBV2	TRBD1	TRBJ2-7	NA	TGTGCCAGTAGCCCGGGACAGGGGATTTACGAGCAGTACTTC	CASSPGQGIYEQYF
TRBV19	TRBD2	TRBJ2-1	NA	TGTGCCAGTATGGGCGGGAGGCCCTACAATGAGCAGTTCTTC	CASMGGRPYNEQFF
TRBV4-2	TRBD2	TRBJ2-1	once	TGTGCCAGCAGCCAAAGCATGGGCGGGAGGAGGAATGAGCAGTTCTTC	CASSQSMGGRRNEQFF
TRBV27	NA	TRBJ2-2	once	TGTGCCAGCAGACCGGGTTTCGAACGTCCCGGGGAGCTGTTTTTT	CASRPGFERPGELFF